These 10 T cell receptor beta chains came from one sample sequenced in a study of T cell responses to AZD1222 COVID-19 vaccine. Profiled with immunoSEQ multiplex PCR; TCRdb holds only in-frame clones, not every one. The profile covers around 120,000 clones, with around 90% appearing a single time and 2% to 3% taken by the ten largest. Source: peripheral blood, taken 28 days after the second AZD1222 dose. The receptors were sampled from an adult who received the AZD1222 COVID-19 vaccine.

V gene TRBV18 combines with J gene TRBJ1-2; D remains unclear. V shed 0 bases and J shed 4 bases, with 12 bases lying between them. CDR1 KGHSH and CDR2 LQKENI come from the germline V gene. This CDR3 has 15 residues. In nucleotides, the CDR3 is TGTGCCAGCTCACCACCGTTGGCAGGAGCCTATGGCTACACCTTC. It yields the protein CASSPPLAGAYGYTF.

The chain employs TRBV18 and TRBJ2-4; D ambiguous. Germline CDR1 is KGHSH and CDR2 is LQKENI. This CDR3 comprises 20 residues. Trimming left V 4 bases short and J 0 bases short, with 25 bases between. The CDR3 spells CASSRLNLINTAPAKNIQYF. DNA of the CDR3: TGTGCCAGCTCACGCTTAAACCTAATTAACACGGCCCCAGCCAAAAACATTCAGTACTTC.

The rearrangement links TRBV6-1 to TRBJ1-2; D unclear. This CDR3 is built from 15 residues. Trimming took off 4 bases at V and 4 bases at J, with 16 bases between the two ends. The germline V gene encodes CDR1 MNHNS and CDR2 SASEGT. Written as DNA, the CDR3 is TGTGCCAGCAGTGGAGCGGGGAGGGAGGTCTATGGCTACACCTTC. Its protein is CASSGAGREVYGYTF.

J is TRBJ1-4 and V is TRBV7-8; D is possibly TRBD1 (5 bases). The CDR3 extends over 16 amino acids. The germline V gene encodes CDR1 SGHVS and CDR2 FQNEAQ. Trimming removed 4 bases at V and 0 bases at J, with 12 bases between. The CDR3 DNA reads TGTGCCAGCAGCTCTCCCGACAGTCCAACTAATGAAAAACTGTTTTTT. Protein sequence: CASSSPDSPTNEKLFF. Full variable domain (missing parts from reference TRBV7-8 and TRBJ1-4): GAGVSQSPRYKVAKRGQDVALRCDPISGHVSLFWYQQALGQGPEFLTYFQNEAQLDKSGLPSDRFFAERPEGSVSTLKIQRTQQEDSAVYLCASSSPDSPTNEKLFFGSGTQLSVL.

The CDR3 spells CASSYMGQSYEQYF. DNA for the CDR3: TGTGCCAGCAGTTACATGGGACAGTCTTACGAGCAGTACTTC. The rearrangement links TRBV6-5 to TRBJ2-7; 7 bases line up with TRBD1. J was trimmed by 4 bases and V by 2 bases; bases with no gene match: 5. The germline V gene encodes CDR1 MNHEY and CDR2 SVGAGI. The length of the CDR3 is 14 residues.

This rearrangement joins TRBV6-2 or TRBV6-3 to TRBJ2-1; 8 bases fit TRBD1. The CDR3 is made up of 21 amino acids. Germline CDR1 and CDR2: MNHEY and SVGEGT. J was trimmed by 1 base and V by 3 bases; bases with no gene match: 20. CDR3 region: CASSYQVGTGISEGSYNEQFF. The DNA for the CDR3 is TGTGCCAGCAGTTATCAGGTAGGGACAGGAATATCGGAGGGATCCTACAATGAGCAGTTCTTC.

V usage is TRBV7-9 and J usage is TRBJ1-6, with D uncertain. Trimming took off 5 bases at V and 7 bases at J, with 3 bases between the two ends. CDR1 is SEHNR, CDR2 FQNEAQ, per germline (reference sequence). The CDR3 covers 11 residues. CDR3 sequence: CASSQNSPLHF. CDR3 nucleotide sequence: TGTGCCAGCAGCCAAAATTCACCCCTCCACTTT. Looking up the rest from reference TRBV7-9 and TRBJ1-6 gives the full variable domain: DTGVSQNPRHKITKRGQNVTFRCDPISEHNRLYWYRQTLGQGPEFLTYFQNEAQLEKSRLLSDRFSAERPKGSFSTLEIQRTEQGDSAMYLCASSQNSPLHFGNGTRLTVT.

The V call is TRBV9, the J call TRBJ2-3; D unclear. Germline assignment: CDR1 SGDLS and CDR2 YYNGEE. The length of the CDR3 is 12 residues. Between the trimmed V and J ends, which lost 0 bases and 2 bases, there was a span of 1 base. The DNA of the CDR3 is TGTGCCAGCAGCGTAGTCACAGATACGCAGTATTTT. Translated, it gives CASSVVTDTQYF.

The chain is built from TRBV29-1 and TRBJ1-4; D remains ambiguous. Trimming cost V 4 bases and J 5 bases, with 11 bases left between them. The CDR3 extends over 13 amino acids. Germline assignment: CDR1 SQVTM and CDR2 ANQGSEA. The chain's CDR3 is CSVGAGGNEKLFF. DNA of the CDR3: TGCAGCGTTGGGGCGGGAGGAAATGAAAAACTGTTTTTT.

This chain joins TRBV11-2 and TRBJ1-1; 10 bases agree with TRBD1. This CDR3 has 16 amino acids. Trimming removed 9 bases from V and 4 bases from J; junction bases left unmatched: 14. Germline V CDR1 and CDR2: SGHAT, FQNNGV. The chain's CDR3 is CASARDRGGGATEAFF. DNA for the CDR3: TGTGCCAGTGCTCGGGACAGGGGAGGGGGTGCCACTGAAGCTTTCTTT.